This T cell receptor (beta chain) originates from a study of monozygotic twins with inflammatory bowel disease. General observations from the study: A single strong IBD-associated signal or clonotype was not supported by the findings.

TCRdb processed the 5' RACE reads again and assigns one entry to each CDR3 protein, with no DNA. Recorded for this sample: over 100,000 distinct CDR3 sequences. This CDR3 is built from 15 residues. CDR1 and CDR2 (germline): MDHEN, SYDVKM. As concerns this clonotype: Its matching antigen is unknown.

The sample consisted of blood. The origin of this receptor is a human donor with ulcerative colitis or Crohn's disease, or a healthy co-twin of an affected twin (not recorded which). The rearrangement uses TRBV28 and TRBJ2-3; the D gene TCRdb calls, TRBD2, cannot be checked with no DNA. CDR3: CASSFRTSGRGTQYF.